Following are 23 T cell receptor beta chains from one sample sequenced in a study of read filtering for tumor transcriptome and immune sequencing. This library used roughly 0.4 ug RNA and molecular barcoded adaptors spanning alpha/delta and beta/gamma chains. Each CDR3 protein is one row after TCRdb ran MiXCR on the reads. This table has about 57,000 distinct CDR3 sequences, around a fifth appearing once. The sequencing sample was made of a population of CD138-negative cells sorted from bone marrow. The receptors stem from a donor at least 40 years old with multiple myeloma.

About this clonotype itself: The CDR3 end shows no conserved phenylalanine or tryptophan, and so a read error is likely. The chain couples TRBV7-8 to TRBJ2-1; 7 bases map to TRBD1. CDR3 length: 13 amino acids. Germline CDR1 reads SGHVS; CDR2 reads FQNEAQ. Written as DNA, the CDR3 is TGTGCCTGCAGCTTAGACAGGGACAATGAGCAGTTCCTC. Translation: CACSLDRDNEQFL.

The sample holds many counts of this clonotype. The V call is TRBV7-9, the J call TRBJ1-1; D remains ambiguous. Germline-derived CDR1 and CDR2 are SEHNR and FQNEAQ (reference sequence). The CDR3 runs to 15 residues. Trimming took off 1 base at V and 1 base at J, with 10 bases between the two ends. The chain's CDR3 is CASSLVTDKNTEAFF. CDR3 nucleotides: TGTGCCAGCAGCTTAGTAACCGACAAGAACACTGAAGCTTTCTTT.

This clonotype has at least ten counts. The V and J genes are TRBV14 and TRBJ2-5; D might be TRBD2 (5 bases). Trimming shortened V by 5 bases and J by 5 bases, and 12 bases separated the two germline ends. Per the germline V gene, CDR1 is SGHDN and CDR2 is FVKESK. The CDR3 consists of 13 residues. CDR3 sequence reads: CASSVRERETQYF. CDR3 nucleotide sequence: TGTGCCAGCAGCGTTAGGGAGAGGGAGACCCAGTACTTC. Full variable domain (outside the CDR3, taken from reference TRBV14 and TRBJ2-5): EAGVTQFPSHSVIEKGQTVTLRCDPISGHDNLYWYRRVMGKEIKFLLHFVKESKQDESGMPNNRFLAERTGGTYSTLKVQPAELEDSGVYFCASSVRERETQYFGPGTRLLVL.

This clonotype has at least ten counts. This rearrangement joins TRBV18 to TRBJ2-2; 7 bases fit TRBD1. After removal of 6 bases from V and 2 bases from J, the junction contained 3 bases not matched to a gene. Germline CDR1 KGHSH, CDR2 LQKENI. The CDR3 length is 14 residues. CDR3: CASSRDRNTGELFF. The CDR3 DNA reads as TGTGCCAGCTCCCGGGACAGAAACACCGGGGAGCTGTTTTTT.

This clonotype came up many times. The chain has TRBV20-1 and TRBJ2-7, with D possibly TRBD1 on 5 matching bases. Germline CDR1 reads DFQATT; CDR2 reads SNEGSKA (reference sequence). The V end lost 0 bases, the J end lost 6 bases, and 12 bases lay between the germline ends. The CDR3 totals 13 residues. The CDR3: CSAREFTGAEQYF. The CDR3 DNA sequence: TGCAGTGCTAGAGAATTTACTGGGGCCGAGCAGTACTTC.

The count of this clonotype is one. Since a much larger clone is just one base distant, this may be a read error. The V gene is TRBV7-6, the J gene TRBJ2-5; 7 nucleotides align to TRBD2. Germline V gives CDR1 SGHVS, CDR2 FNYEAQ. The V segment lost 5 bases and the J segment 3 bases; nucleotides outside the gene matches: 6. The CDR3 is made up of 14 amino acids. The CDR3 sequence is CASSDLAGKETQYF. CDR3 in DNA: TGTGCCAGCAGCGATTTAGCGGGCAAAGAGACCCAGTACTTC. Full variable domain (rest looked up from reference TRBV7-6 and TRBJ2-5): GAGVSQSPRYKVTKRGQDVALRCDPISGHVSLYWYRQALGQGPEFLTYFNYEAQQDKSGLPNDRFSAERPEGSISTLTIQRTEQRDSAMYRCASSDLAGKETQYFGPGTRLLVL.

This clonotype was observed at least ten times. The chain couples TRBV7-9 to TRBJ2-3; 14 positions agree with TRBD2. The CDR3 spans 15 residues. Germline CDR1 reads SEHNR; CDR2 reads FQNEAQ (reference sequence). J lost 4 bases, V lost 5 bases, and 2 bases had no gene match. The CDR3 protein is CASSRLAGGPDTQYF. The CDR3, as DNA: TGTGCCAGCAGCCGACTAGCGGGAGGGCCAGATACGCAGTATTTT.

The V and J genes are TRBV6-5 and TRBJ2-1; the D is unclear. The CDR3 sequence is 17 residues long. V dropped 4 bases and J dropped 7 bases, with 23 bases sitting between them. Germline lookup yields CDR1 MNHEY and CDR2 SVGAGI. CDR3 protein: CASSSLKAFYSGNEQFF. CDR3 bases: TGTGCCAGCAGTTCCCTTAAAGCGTTTTATAGTGGTAATGAGCAGTTCTTC.

This clonotype was found a few times. J is TRBJ1-1 and V is TRBV11-2; D remains ambiguous. The CDR3 is 13 residues long. V lost 1 base to trimming and J lost 4 bases, with 7 bases between them. Germline assignment: CDR1 SGHAT and CDR2 FQNNGV. CDR3 amino acids: CASSLGRPTEAFF. Written as DNA, the CDR3 is TGTGCCAGCAGCTTAGGGAGACCCACTGAAGCTTTCTTT.

This clonotype was detected ten times or more. The gene calls are TRBV9 and TRBJ2-1; 9 bases fit TRBD2. V shed 4 bases and J 4 bases; nucleotides not matched to a gene: 9. The germline gives CDR1 SGDLS, CDR2 YYNGEE. The CDR3 extends over 16 amino acids. CDR3 protein: CASSPFISGGYNEQFF. Written as DNA, the CDR3 is TGTGCCAGCAGCCCCTTTATAAGCGGGGGGTACAATGAGCAGTTCTTC.

Comments on this clonotype: A much larger clone differs by one base, so this may be a read error. V gene TRBV7-9 combines with J gene TRBJ2-7; 8 bases are a match to TRBD2. The CDR3 contains 13 residues. Germline lookup yields CDR1 SEHNR and CDR2 FQNEAQ (reference sequence). Here the CDR3 DNA reads TGTGTCAGCAGCTTCCCTGGGACTAGTGAGCAGTACTTC. Translated, it gives CVSSFPGTSEQYF.

In regard to this clonotype: This sequence may be a read error, since a much larger clone differs from it by one base. The chain is built from TRBV5-6 and TRBJ2-5; 9 bases line up with TRBD1. Germline values: CDR1 SGHDT, CDR2 YYEEEE. This CDR3 region has 15 residues. The J segment lost 5 bases and the V segment lost 7 bases, leaving 12 bases of the junction unmatched. The CDR3, as DNA: TGTGCCAGCGGCTCCAAACAGGGGGCTTGGGAGACCCAGTACTTC. It is translated as CASGSKQGAWETQYF.

In this sample, this clonotype turned up a few times. The rearrangement uses TRBV5-1 and TRBJ1-1; TRBD1 aligns across 9 bases. With 3 bases clipped from V and 0 bases from J, the junction kept 6 bases outside the gene matches. Germline CDR1 SGHRS, CDR2 YFSETQ. The CDR3 loop spans 16 amino acids. This CDR3 is CASSSPTGGLNTEAFF. The CDR3 DNA sequence: TGCGCCAGCAGCTCTCCGACAGGGGGGCTGAACACTGAAGCTTTCTTT. The entire variable domain, with the rest obtained from reference TRBV5-1 and TRBJ1-1, is as follows: KAGVTQTPRYLIKTRGQQVTLSCSPISGHRSVSWYQQTPGQGLQFLFEYFSETQRNKGNFPGRFSGRQFSNSRSEMNVSTLELGDSALYLCASSSPTGGLNTEAFFGQGTRLTVV.

A few counts support this clonotype. V and J are TRBV6-1 and TRBJ1-5, with D possibly TRBD1 on 5 matching bases. This CDR3 comprises 14 residues. Trimming stripped 5 bases from V and 1 base from J, with 9 bases between. Germline-derived CDR1 and CDR2 are MNHNS and SASEGT. In DNA form, the CDR3 reads TGTGCCAGCAGTCAGGGTTTAAGCAATCAGCCCCAGCATTTT. Translated, it gives CASSQGLSNQPQHF.

Of note for this clonotype: This may be a read error: a much more frequent sequence differs by one nucleotide. The genes are TRBV20-1 and TRBJ1-2, with D unresolved. The CDR3 loop spans 12 amino acids. Germline CDR1 reads DFQATT; CDR2 reads SNEGSKA (reference sequence). CDR3 in amino acids: CSASPHNFGYTF. CDR3 bases: TGCAGTGCTAGTCCGCATAACTTTGGCTACACCTTC.

This clonotype was counted ten times or more. The chain has TRBV10-3 and TRBJ2-3; the match to TRBD1 covers 10 bases. The CDR3 consists of 15 residues. Per the germline V gene, CDR1 is ENHRY and CDR2 is SYGVKD. V shed 5 bases and J 4 bases; nucleotides not matched to a gene: 6. The CDR3 sequence is CAISPGTGVSDTQYF. The CDR3 DNA reads as TGTGCCATCAGTCCCGGGACAGGGGTATCAGATACGCAGTATTTT.

This clonotype was seen a few times. The chain uses TRBV20-1 and TRBJ2-5; D might be TRBD2 (5 bases). The germline V gene has CDR1 DFQATT and CDR2 SNEGSKA (reference sequence). V shed 1 base and J shed 5 bases, with 8 bases lying between them. The CDR3 covers 12 residues. CDR3: CSARAGMETQYF. In DNA, the CDR3 is TGCAGTGCTAGAGCGGGGATGGAGACCCAGTACTTC.

This clonotype appeared many times. The genes are TRBV5-1 and TRBJ2-7; 7 bases align to TRBD2. The V gene's germline CDR1 is SGHRS and CDR2 YFSETQ. After removal of 4 bases from V and 4 bases from J, the junction contained 5 bases not matched to a gene. This CDR3 is 13 amino acids long. CDR3 region: CASSPGTKYEQYF. CDR3 sequence (DNA): TGCGCCAGCAGCCCCGGGACTAAGTACGAGCAGTACTTC.

The table lists this clonotype with many counts. The V call is TRBV7-9, the J call TRBJ2-1, with TRBD2 matching 10 bases. CDR1 is SEHNR and CDR2 is FQNEAQ in the germline V gene (reference sequence). The CDR3 runs 16 residues. With V trimmed by 5 bases and J by 2 bases, 6 bases remained unmatched. CDR3 DNA sequence: TGTGCCAGCAGCGGCACTAGCGGGATAACCTACAATGAGCAGTTCTTC. Translation gives CASSGTSGITYNEQFF.

In its sample, this clonotype was seen many times. V usage is TRBV4-1 and J usage is TRBJ1-5; no definite D call. Trimming took off 1 base at V and 0 bases at J, with 10 bases between the two ends. There are 16 residues in the CDR3. Germline V lookup: CDR1 MGHRA, CDR2 YSYEKL. The CDR3 sequence: CASSQAPRTSNQPQHF. The CDR3 nucleotides are TGCGCCAGCAGCCAAGCCCCTCGAACTAGCAATCAGCCCCAGCATTTT.

Points on this clonotype: Just one base apart from a much larger clone, this may be a read error. V gene TRBV28 combines with J gene TRBJ1-1, with a weak D call TRBD1 (5 bases). The CDR3 has 12 amino acids. V lost 5 bases, J lost 10 bases, and 14 bases lay in between. Germline CDR1 and CDR2: MDHEN and SYDVKM. CDR3 DNA: TGTGCCAGCAGTATCCCTTCTGGGGGAGCTTTCTTT. Protein sequence: CASSIPSGGAFF.

The V gene is TRBV5-1, the J gene TRBJ2-3; 10 bases match TRBD2. V lost 3 bases and J lost 1; bases outside the gene matches: 8. Germline V lookup: CDR1 SGHRS, CDR2 YFSETQ. The CDR3 is 17 amino acids. The CDR3 is CASSSHLTSGGTDTQYF. The CDR3 DNA follows: TGCGCCAGCAGCTCGCACCTCACTAGCGGGGGCACAGATACGCAGTATTTT.

The chain joins TRBV28 to TRBJ2-5; 8 bases are a match to TRBD2. CDR1 MDHEN and CDR2 SYDVKM come from the germline V gene. The CDR3 is made up of 14 amino acids. Trimming at V came to 4 bases and at J to 7 bases, leaving 8 bases not matched to a gene. The CDR3 nucleotides are TGTGCCAGCAGTTCACAGCCGGCGGGAGGGACCCAGTACTTC. Protein: CASSSQPAGGTQYF.